This entry is about one TCR beta chain. Its recognized antigen is unknown. The record has no base qualities; no much larger clone is one base away. Each donor gave one peripheral blood draw, approximately 110 mL on average, collected into heparinised tubes. Using a panel that included CD45RO, CCR7, CD25, CD127, CD95 and CD27, naive, central memory, regulatory and stem cell-like memory CD4+ T cells were sorted on a BD FACSAria II. All sorted populations exceeded 95% purity. PBMCs were separated immediately by Lymphoprep density gradient centrifugation and were stained directly, without being cultured. To minimize batch effects, samples were stained and sorted in pairs, one healthy donor with one patient per experiment. The source of the sample is a study of beta chain features in type 1 diabetes (dated by TCRdb to about 2018). As for the study more broadly: No differences in mean age, gender distribution, total cell number or subset yield were found between patients and healthy donors. Across all samples, around 100 million sorted cells were examined, and cell number per subset correlated strongly with RNA yield. In the study, recently diagnosed type 1 diabetes patients and matched healthy donors were compared on the TCRB repertoires of their sorted circulating CD4+ T cell subsets. Regulatory and stem cell-like memory subsets were isolated from only 8 patients and about 8 healthy donors, whereas naive and central memory subsets came from all 30 or so donors. Overall results and qualifications from the work: Only small numbers of individuals were included in the HLA sub-analyses, which left unresolved whether HLA type had any influence on TCRB rearrangement. Patients with type 1 diabetes made fewer insertions and deleted more nucleotides at VDJ recombination sites, implying thymic rearrangement abnormalities. A moderate but significant shortening of TCRB CDR3 length was observed in type 1 diabetes patients in all four CD4+ subsets. Shorter templates might be favored by PCR, yet because patient and control samples were amplified and corrected together, any such skew would affect both groups equally. Naive, central memory and regulatory TCRB repertoires appeared to be more alike among patients than among healthy donors. Sequencing cDNA rather than genomic DNA could over-represent highly expressing activated cells, although activation and CD3 levels did not differ between groups.

The CDR3 spans 13 residues, from the cysteine through the phenylalanine. Left in the record is the CDR3 DNA by itself, 39 bases read in frame from the first base. The germline V and J ends show losses of 8 bases and 2 bases respectively, and no gene match explains 3 bases of the junction. As encoded in the germline V gene (reference sequence), CDR1 is LNHDA while CDR2 is SQIVND. The entire amount of isolated RNA was reverse transcribed using the High Capacity cDNA Reverse Transcription Kit, so the sequenced TCRB transcripts were expressed ones. Naive, central memory and regulatory T cell samples underwent deep immunoSEQ sequencing, averaging approximately 3.3 million total reads per sample. Sorted cells were lysed in RLT buffer, and RNA was extracted using DNase-treated RNeasy Micro or Mini kits according to cell number. Each cell subset was processed on its own to prevent cross-contamination, while patient and healthy donor samples were processed together. The immunoSEQ multiplex PCR was used to amplify TCRB sequences from cDNA, generating 87-bp fragments that spanned the CDR3 region. Amplicons were sequenced on the Illumina HiSeq platform. Per the original workflow: Synthetic template baselines were used to correct PCR bias computationally, reads within Hamming distance 2 were collapsed, and singletons that could not be merged were discarded. By aligning reads against IMGT, V, D and J genes, CDR3 length, and insertions or deletions at six rearrangement sites were assigned. Within each subset, clonotype counts were normalized to sorted cell number, and only after that were true diversity and Gini coefficients computed with the tcR R package. The overlap coefficient, calculated on TCRB nucleotide sequences, was used to measure repertoire sharing. As a proxy for the pre-selection repertoire, out-of-frame TCRB sequences from naive cells were analyzed. TCRdb retrieved this table from immuneACCESS and kept in-frame rearrangements only. Not all clones are present; in checked studies, unresolved V genes account for under half, and no reason is known for the remainder. Clonal size and the V and J genes are those of that table, whereas D and trimming came from the DNA. Counted in this sample were around 310,000 clones; approximately 13% of them appeared once. The ten largest clones capture approximately 0.016% of the sample.

The rearranged chain carries TRBV19 and TRBJ2-3, and 8 bases in between align with TRBD1. Material for sequencing was naive CD4+ T cells from blood. Explained via the paper, the cell subset or site label denotes: true naive CD4+ T cells. The sequence derives from a woman in her late teens or twenties with type 1 diabetes. The bases read TGTGCCAGTCAGACAGGGGACACAGATACGCAGTATTTT. Its translation is CASQTGDTDTQYF.